This entry lists 15 T cell receptor beta chains sequenced from one sample in a study of T cell responses to AZD1222 COVID-19 vaccine. Only in-frame clones appear in the TCRdb table, and some are missing; sequencing was by immunoSEQ multiplex PCR. The top ten hold 1.5% to 2% of the sample, which has around 140,000 clones, 85% to 95% seen once. This specimen consisted of peripheral blood, obtained on day 0 of AZD1222 vaccination. Every receptor here comes from an adult in good health.

The V call is TRBV10-3, the J call TRBJ2-2; perhaps TRBD2 as D (6 bases). Trimming shortened V by 4 bases and J by 6 bases, and 18 bases separated the two germline ends. The CDR3 length is 16 residues. CDR1 is ENHRY and CDR2 is SYGVKD in the germline V gene. CDR3 nucleotides: TGTGCCATCAGTGCGTCCCGCGGAGGGGCGGCCGGGGAGCTGTTTTTT. Protein sequence: CAISASRGGAAGELFF.

The gene calls are TRBV4-3 and TRBJ2-1, with 8 bases fitting TRBD1. Per germline, CDR1 LGHNA and CDR2 YSLEER. This CDR3 comprises 15 residues. The V and J ends lost 1 base and 7 bases, in that order; junction bases with no gene match: 6. The CDR3 DNA is TGCGCCAGCAGCCAAGGGCAGGGGGCGGCGAATGAGCAGTTCTTC. Its translation is CASSQGQGAANEQFF.

V usage is TRBV7-9 and J usage is TRBJ1-5, with D perhaps TRBD1 (5 bases). Trimming left V 1 base short and J 7 bases short, with 17 bases between. Germline loops: CDR1 SEHNR, CDR2 FQNEAQ (reference sequence). The CDR3 spans 16 residues. The CDR3 loop is CASSLDGGRQNQPQHF. Written as DNA, the CDR3 is TGTGCCAGCAGCTTAGATGGGGGTAGGCAGAACCAGCCCCAGCATTTT.

The rearrangement links TRBV7-2 to TRBJ1-2; 7 bases align to TRBD1. V dropped 5 bases and J dropped 0; count of bases not matched to a gene: 6. The CDR3 consists of 15 residues. Germline loops: CDR1 SGHTA, CDR2 FQGNSA. The CDR3 DNA reads TGTGCCAGCAGCATAGAAGGACAGGCTAACTATGGCTACACCTTC. This sequence encodes CASSIEGQANYGYTF.

The J gene is TRBJ2-7, the V gene TRBV7-8; D gene uncertain. Trimming left V 1 base short and J 3 bases short, with 1 base between. CDR1 is SGHVS, CDR2 FQNEAQ, per germline. The CDR3 runs to 11 residues. The CDR3 loop is CASSLDYEQYF. The CDR3 region has the DNA TGTGCCAGCAGCTTAGACTACGAGCAGTACTTC. Supplemented by reference TRBV7-8 and TRBJ2-7, the full variable domain reads GAGVSQSPRYKVAKRGQDVALRCDPISGHVSLFWYQQALGQGPEFLTYFQNEAQLDKSGLPSDRFFAERPEGSVSTLKIQRTQQEDSAVYLCASSLDYEQYFGPGTRLTVT.

The chain recombines TRBV6-5 with TRBJ1-1; 7 bases line up with TRBD1. Germline V lookup: CDR1 MNHEY, CDR2 SVGAGI. The CDR3 length is 16 residues. V shed 4 bases and J 0 bases; nucleotides not matched to a gene: 8. The CDR3 loop reads CASSSYPGQMNTEAFF. The CDR3 DNA reads TGTGCCAGCAGTTCCTATCCGGGACAGATGAACACTGAAGCTTTCTTT.

This rearrangement joins TRBV3-1 (or the pseudogene TRBV3-2) to TRBJ1-2; 10 bases fit TRBD1. V lost 0 bases to trimming and J lost 6 bases; unmatched junction nucleotides: 7. The CDR3 totals 16 residues. Germline values: CDR1 LGHDT, CDR2 YNNKEL (reference sequence). The DNA of the CDR3 is TGTGCCAGCAGCCAAGAAGGCGGGACAGGGGATCATGGCTACACCTTC. Translation: CASSQEGGTGDHGYTF.

The chain uses TRBV5-4 and TRBJ1-3, with 7 bases fitting TRBD1. Germline CDR1 and CDR2: SGHNT and YYREEE (reference sequence). V trimming: 0 bases; J trimming: 3 bases; junction bases outside the gene matches: 6. This CDR3 is 16 amino acids long. CDR3 nucleotides: TGTGCCAGCAGCTTGGGACAGGGACGGGATGGAAACACCATATATTTT. Its translation is CASSLGQGRDGNTIYF.

This chain uses TRBV3-1 (or the pseudogene TRBV3-2) with TRBJ1-1; a weak D match, TRBD1 (6 bases). Trimming shortened V by 4 bases and J by 6 bases, and 21 bases separated the two germline ends. Germline values: CDR1 LGHDT, CDR2 YNNKEL (reference sequence). The CDR3 covers 16 residues. Written as DNA, the CDR3 is TGTGCCAGCAGCCCGTCCTCAGGGGTGGGTTTTGCTGAAGCTTTCTTT. Translated, it gives CASSPSSGVGFAEAFF.

This rearrangement joins TRBV27 to TRBJ1-5; D is unresolved. Trimming cost V 4 bases and J 0 bases, with 7 bases left between them. CDR1 and CDR2 (germline): MNHEY, SMNVEV (reference sequence). The CDR3 is 14 residues long. CDR3 protein: CASSSGYSNQPQHF. The CDR3 nucleotides read TGTGCCAGCAGTTCTGGATATAGCAATCAGCCCCAGCATTTT.

In its sample, this clone was seen a few times. This chain uses TRBV4-2 with TRBJ2-2; 8 bases fit TRBD2. V shed 3 bases, J shed 6 bases, and the junction held 15 bases outside the gene matches. Germline V lookup: CDR1 LGHNA, CDR2 YNFKEQ. This CDR3 spans 18 amino acids. The chain's CDR3 is CASSHPATGTSGAGELFF. CDR3 coding DNA: TGTGCCAGCAGCCACCCCGCAACCGGGACTAGTGGCGCCGGGGAGCTGTTTTTT.

This sequence joins TRBV30 and TRBJ1-5; no reliable D call. Germline CDR1 GTSNPN, CDR2 SVGIG (reference sequence). There are 15 residues in the CDR3. Trimming removed 0 bases at V and 10 bases at J, with 19 bases between. Here the CDR3 reads CAWSVRSGTREPQHF. CDR3 DNA: TGTGCCTGGAGTGTACGTTCAGGCACCCGTGAACCCCAGCATTTT.

This chain uses TRBV12-3 or TRBV12-4 with TRBJ1-2; D gene uncertain. Trimming removed 1 base from V and 2 bases from J, with 5 bases in between. The CDR3 is 13 amino acids. The CDR3 loop is CASSLGRNYGYTF. CDR3 sequence (DNA): TGTGCCAGCAGTTTAGGACGGAACTATGGCTACACCTTC.

In DNA, the CDR3 is TGTGCCAGCAGTTACTCAGGGCCCCGCGAAGCTTTCTTT. It translates to CASSYSGPREAFF. The rearrangement links TRBV6-2 or TRBV6-3 to TRBJ1-1; no definite D call. Trimming removed 0 bases from V and 8 bases from J, with 10 bases in between. This CDR3 is built from 13 residues. From germline, CDR1 is MNHEY and CDR2 SVGEGT.

This clone was observed once. This CDR3 reads CASSEGQGNIQYF. The CDR3 region has the DNA TGTGCCAGCAGCGAGGGACAGGGGAACATTCAGTACTTC. V is TRBV11-3 and J is TRBJ2-4; TRBD1 agrees at 10 bases. This CDR3 has 13 residues. The ends lost 5 bases at V and 7 bases at J; junction bases unmatched: 2. Germline V gene lookup returns CDR1 SGHNT and CDR2 YENEEA.